The 22 T cell receptor beta chains below were found in one sample sequenced in a study of shared T cell receptors in the human thymus. The data were produced by immunoSEQ multiplex PCR, yet TCRdb's version contains in-frame clones alone and is incomplete. The sample carries some 760,000 clones, approximately 83% recorded once. These data were also filed under a second study, of human thymus T cells.

Input material: thymocytes. Receptors were obtained from a girl younger than two with a congenital heart defect.

This clone was detected a few times. The V gene is TRBV10-3, the J gene TRBJ1-4, with D possibly TRBD1 on 6 matching bases. The CDR3 consists of 15 residues. Germline values: CDR1 ENHRY, CDR2 SYGVKD. The V and J ends lost 5 bases and 8 bases respectively, with 18 bases between them. CDR3 region: CAISRGWGRDEKLFF. The CDR3 bases are TGTGCCATCAGTAGGGGGTGGGGACGTGACGAAAAACTGTTTTTT.

The chain combines TRBV11-2 with TRBJ1-3; D remains ambiguous. This CDR3 comprises 17 residues. The V end was cut by 4 bases, the J end by 3 bases, with 19 bases between. The germline CDR1 and CDR2 sequences are SGHAT and FQNNGV. CDR3 loop: CASSCHPSRFDGNTIYF. Here the CDR3 DNA reads TGTGCCAGCAGCTGTCACCCTTCCAGGTTCGATGGAAACACCATATATTTT.

This clone occurred a few times. Other DNA sequences from this sample encode an identical CDR3 as well. J is TRBJ1-6 and V is TRBV5-8, with 7 bases identical to TRBD1. CDR1 and CDR2 (germline): SGHTS, YDEGEE. The CDR3 loop spans 17 amino acids. V was pared by 5 bases and J by 0 bases, with 8 bases of the junction left unmatched. CDR3 in amino acids: CASRLDRERSYNSPLHF. DNA of the CDR3: TGTGCCAGCAGACTTGACAGGGAGCGCTCCTATAATTCACCCCTCCACTTT.

The V and J genes are TRBV7-2 and TRBJ1-1; 12 bases match TRBD1. CDR3 size: 17 residues. The germline gives CDR1 SGHTA, CDR2 FQGNSA. The V and J ends lost 5 bases and 5 bases, in that order; junction bases with no gene match: 12. CDR3 nucleotide sequence: TGTGCCAGCAGCCAGTGGGGACAGGGGGCGATTTCGACTGAAGCTTTCTTT. Encoded protein: CASSQWGQGAISTEAFF.

The V and J genes are TRBV4-3 and TRBJ1-6, with a weak D call TRBD1 (6 bases). The V end lost 2 bases, the J end lost 7 bases, and 9 bases lay between the germline ends. Germline CDR1 LGHNA, CDR2 YSLEER. CDR3 length: 14 amino acids. The CDR3 sequence is CASSQPTGNSPLHF. CDR3 coding DNA: TGCGCCAGCAGCCAACCTACAGGGAATTCACCCCTCCACTTT.

The chain uses TRBV2 and TRBJ1-1; weak D call: TRBD1 (5 bases). The CDR3 spans 14 residues. V was shortened by 4 bases and J by 0 bases, with 9 bases between the two germline ends. Germline lookup yields CDR1 SNHLY and CDR2 FYNNEI. The DNA for the CDR3 is TGTGCCAGCAGTGGGGGCAGGGTGAACACTGAAGCTTTCTTT. Its protein product is CASSGGRVNTEAFF.

V gene TRBV7-9 combines with J gene TRBJ2-7, with D possibly TRBD1 on 5 matching bases. Germline V gene sequence: CDR1 SEHNR, CDR2 FQNEAQ (reference sequence). The germline V and J ends were trimmed by 1 base and 2 bases, with 21 bases remaining between them. The CDR3 loop spans 18 amino acids. CDR3 sequence: CASSLGIVAGMGTYEQYF. In DNA, the CDR3 is TGTGCCAGCAGCTTAGGCATAGTGGCAGGGATGGGCACCTACGAGCAGTACTTC.

This sequence joins TRBV30 and TRBJ1-1, with D possibly matching TRBD1 (6 bases). Germline lookup yields CDR1 GTSNPN and CDR2 SVGIG (reference sequence). The CDR3 totals 14 residues. V lost 3 bases and J lost 5, with 16 bases in between. The CDR3 DNA follows: TGTGCCTGGAGGAGGGACAAGGGCTGGACTGAAGCTTTCTTT. Translated, it gives CAWRRDKGWTEAFF.

The chain links TRBV18 to TRBJ1-2; perhaps TRBD1 as D (6 bases). The CDR3 consists of 14 residues. Per the germline V gene, CDR1 is KGHSH and CDR2 is LQKENI. V was clipped by 3 bases and J by 4 bases, with 12 bases between them. CDR3 nucleotides: TGTGCCAGCTCACCGTCAGGGGACCCCTATGGCTACACCTTC. Translating it yields CASSPSGDPYGYTF.

V gene TRBV10-3 combines with J gene TRBJ1-2, with D possibly matching TRBD1 (6 bases). The germline V and J ends were trimmed by 5 bases and 5 bases, with 15 bases remaining between them. This CDR3 is 14 amino acids long. The germline V gene encodes CDR1 ENHRY and CDR2 SYGVKD. For the CDR3, the DNA is TGTGCCATCAGTACTCCCAGGGGACCGTATGGCTACACCTTC. It translates to CAISTPRGPYGYTF.

The V and J genes are TRBV28 and TRBJ2-5, with TRBD1 matching over 10 bases. The CDR3 runs 13 residues. The ends lost 6 bases at V and 4 bases at J; junction bases unmatched: 2. Germline CDR1 is MDHEN and CDR2 is SYDVKM. CDR3 loop: CASRGQGGETQYF. Written as DNA, the CDR3 is TGTGCCAGCAGAGGACAGGGGGGAGAGACCCAGTACTTC.

The J gene is TRBJ1-1, the V gene TRBV10-3, with 8 bases identical to TRBD1. Germline V gene lookup returns CDR1 ENHRY and CDR2 SYGVKD. Trimming cost V 10 bases and J 0 bases; bases outside gene matches: 4. The CDR3 is made up of 13 amino acids. The CDR3 bases are TGTGCCACCGAGGACAGGGTGAACACTGAAGCTTTCTTT. It yields the protein CATEDRVNTEAFF.

This clone has more than one count but fewer than ten. The sample contains more than one DNA sequence encoding this CDR3. The V and J genes are TRBV29-1 and TRBJ1-1; D may be TRBD1 (5 bases). Germline assignment: CDR1 SQVTM and CDR2 ANQGSEA. The V and J ends lost 3 bases and 3 bases respectively, with 5 bases between them. The CDR3 totals 11 residues. In nucleotides, the CDR3 is TGCAGCGTTGACAGGGACACTGAAGCTTTCTTT. Its protein is CSVDRDTEAFF.

This clone was recorded only once. This rearrangement joins TRBV7-8 to TRBJ1-1; unclear D gene. The CDR3 covers 16 residues. Deletions cut 5 bases from V and 7 bases from J, with 23 bases between. Germline CDR1 and CDR2: SGHVS and FQNEAQ. The CDR3 DNA follows: TGTGCCAGCAGCCACCCACCAGACTATAGCTACCTTGAAGCTTTCTTT. This gives the protein CASSHPPDYSYLEAFF.

J is TRBJ1-1 and V is TRBV7-3; D is ambiguous. CDR1 SGHTA and CDR2 FQGTGA come from the germline V gene. The ends were cut back, 4 bases at V and 3 bases at J, with 18 bases in the middle. This CDR3 has 16 amino acids. This CDR3 reads CASSSRTERTHTEAFF. CDR3 nucleotide sequence: TGTGCCAGCAGCTCAAGGACTGAAAGGACCCACACTGAAGCTTTCTTT. The full variable domain, in which reference TRBV7-3 and TRBJ1-1 provide the parts outside the CDR3, is GAGVSQTPSNKVTEKGKYVELRCDPISGHTALYWYRQSLGQGPEFLIYFQGTGAADDSGLPNDRFFAVRPEGSVSTLKIQRTERGDSAVYLCASSSRTERTHTEAFFGQGTRLTVV.

V gene TRBV7-2 combines with J gene TRBJ2-7, with TRBD1 matching 8 bases. CDR3 length equals 14 residues. Germline CDR1 reads SGHTA; CDR2 reads FQGNSA. Trimming took 5 bases from V and 1 from J; bases not matched to a gene: 4. The CDR3 DNA reads TGTGCCAGCAGCCGCTGGACAGGGTCCTACGAGCAGTACTTC. Protein sequence: CASSRWTGSYEQYF.

The chain employs TRBV5-1 and TRBJ2-1, with D possibly TRBD2 on 5 matching bases. The V end lost 4 bases, the J end lost 7 bases, and 24 bases lay between the germline ends. The CDR3 is 17 residues long. The V gene's germline CDR1 is SGHRS and CDR2 YFSETQ. CDR3 protein: CASSHGPGLARRNEQFF. The CDR3 nucleotides read TGCGCCAGCAGCCATGGCCCTGGACTCGCCCGTCGTAATGAGCAGTTCTTC.

The chain has TRBV30 and TRBJ1-2; TRBD1 is a possible D gene (5 bases). Germline V CDR1 and CDR2: GTSNPN, SVGIG (reference sequence). Between the trimmed V and J ends, which lost 3 bases and 4 bases, there was a span of 12 bases. This CDR3 is 13 amino acids long. The CDR3 bases are TGTGCCTGGAGGGAAGACAGCCTCTATGGCTACACCTTC. Amino acid sequence: CAWREDSLYGYTF.

V gene TRBV7-6 combines with J gene TRBJ2-2; no clear D. Germline lookup yields CDR1 SGHVS and CDR2 FNYEAQ. The V gene lost 1 base and the J gene lost 2 bases, with 11 bases spanning the gap. CDR3 length: 16 amino acids. The chain's CDR3 is CASSLVTQPNTGELFF. The CDR3 DNA reads as TGTGCCAGCAGCTTAGTCACACAGCCTAACACCGGGGAGCTGTTTTTT.

The chain has TRBV10-3 and TRBJ1-2; D might be TRBD1 (6 bases). Trimming took 5 bases from V and 7 from J, leaving 14 bases between them. Per the germline V gene, CDR1 is ENHRY and CDR2 is SYGVKD. The CDR3 loop spans 13 amino acids. The CDR3 reads CAISNRDGGGYTF. The CDR3 DNA reads as TGTGCCATCAGTAACAGGGATGGAGGTGGCTACACCTTC.

This clone turned up a few times. At the DNA level, this CDR3 is encoded by other sequences in the same sample as well. The CDR3 spells CSVGQGLEPTNEKLFF. CDR3 coding DNA: TGCAGCGTTGGACAGGGTTTAGAACCAACTAATGAAAAACTGTTTTTT. V usage is TRBV29-1 and J usage is TRBJ1-4; the match to TRBD1 covers 7 bases. The germline CDR1 and CDR2 sequences are SQVTM and ANQGSEA. V was clipped by 4 bases and J by 0 bases; unmatched bases: 8. The CDR3 spans 16 residues.

The J gene is TRBJ1-1, the V gene TRBV10-3, with 8 bases identical to TRBD1. With V trimmed by 6 bases and J by 3 bases, 9 bases remained unmatched. There are 15 residues in the CDR3. Germline-derived CDR1 and CDR2 are ENHRY and SYGVKD. The CDR3 coding sequence is TGTGCCATCAGGAGGGGCAGGGGGCAGGACACTGAAGCTTTCTTT. As protein: CAIRRGRGQDTEAFF.